The clone carrying this T cell receptor beta chain came up once. Its specificity is not known. These data are taken from a study of shared clonotypes between healthy human individuals. General study points: Clonotype sharing among donors was expected to depend on sequencing depth.

Trimming cost V 0 bases and J 12 bases; bases outside gene matches: 10. In germline, CDR1 is LGHNA, CDR2 YSLEER. The CDR3 runs 16 residues. Sequencing used immunoSEQ multiplex PCR; TCRdb keeps in-frame clones, though not all of them. The sample holds about 2.4 million clones, 80% to 95% seen once. The donors were all Caucasian adults (living in Nashville, Tennessee). Sequencing was performed on naive CD4+ T cells from PBMCs. Subset meaning: CD45RA+ positively selected. This TCR came from a man aged 18 to 30 in good health. Some clones in this sample may be carry-over from other donors' samples. The chain recombines TRBV4-3 with TRBJ2-1; 11 bases are a match to TRBD2. The CDR3, as DNA: TGCGCCAGCAGCCAAGAATTAGCGGGAGGGCCGTATTGGCAGTTCTTC. It yields the protein CASSQELAGGPYWQFF.